Sequencing of this T cell receptor (beta chain) was carried out in a study of vaccination and CD4 T cells after COVID-19. For the study at large: The study collected post-vaccine samples a median 72 days after dose two, with a range of 14 to 241.

The Oncomine TCR Beta short-read assay sequenced DNA from cultured CD4+ T cells. The source of extracted genomic DNA was cultured CD4+ T cells. TCRdb passed the PCR reads through MiXCR, listing each CDR3 protein once. Found here are some 5,300 distinct CDR3 sequences, over 35% of them singletons; the top ten hold almost 35%. V lost 0 bases, J lost 6 bases, and 14 bases lay in between. The CDR3 consists of 15 residues. CDR1 is DFQATT, CDR2 SNEGSKA, per germline (reference sequence). The sample's treatment: roughly ten-day PBMC culture with coronavirus spike peptide pools or control peptides (ViraFEST assay). In the case of this clonotype: Its target is unknown.

The rearrangement joins TRBV20-1 to TRBJ1-4, with D maybe TRBD1 (5 bases). This TCR was recovered from a human donor who had recovered from COVID-19. Sequencing used CD4+ T cells from blood, cultured in vitro. The CDR3 region is CSARDHPGQHEKLFF. The CDR3 DNA reads TGCAGTGCTAGAGATCACCCAGGGCAACATGAAAAACTGTTTTTT.